This T cell receptor (beta chain) is from a study of regulatory T cells in long-lasting Graves disease. Overall study results and limits: Exclusively peripheral blood, rather than thyroid tissue, was studied.

This clonotype was counted ten times or more. Antigen specificity is unknown. Construction of TCR beta libraries relied on iRepertoire HTBI primers and on Arm-PCR targeting CDR3 regions. One entry per CDR3 protein, called by TCRdb with MiXCR from the multiplex PCR reads. Seen here are approximately 270,000 distinct CDR3 sequences, 18% observed once, and the top ten hold about 14%. The CDR3 spans 12 residues. Deletions cut 1 base from V and 12 bases from J, with 10 bases between. Germline assignment: CDR1 SGHVS and CDR2 FNYEAQ. Described time point: newly diagnosed GD, antithyroid drugs for less than 3 months. PBMC-derived RNA was used for the TCR library. As a group, patients came from one endocrinology department in Xi'an, China. The same specimen was also included in a second study, on T cells in Graves' hyperthyroidism and ophthalmopathy.

The sample consisted of peripheral blood mononuclear cells (PBMCs), taken at new diagnosis, from a patient treated with antithyroid drugs. The chain combines TRBV7-6 with TRBJ2-1; D remains unclear. This receptor was obtained from a woman in her 30s with Graves disease. As DNA, the CDR3 is TGTGCCAGCAGCTTAGGCCCAGAAGGGCAGTTCTTC. The encoded protein is CASSLGPEGQFF.